The next 15 T cell receptor beta chains were all read from a single sample in a study of T cell responses to AZD1222 COVID-19 vaccine. The protocol was immunoSEQ multiplex PCR, while the TCRdb copy is restricted to in-frame clones and leaves out a portion. Seen here are about 140,000 clones, roughly 91% observed once, and the top ten hold roughly 6%. The material sequenced was peripheral blood, taken 28 days after the second AZD1222 dose. These receptors all stem from an adult who received the AZD1222 COVID-19 vaccine.

The chain links TRBV11-3 to TRBJ2-7, with 9 positions matching TRBD1. The CDR3 has 14 amino acids. The germline V gene encodes CDR1 SGHNT and CDR2 YENEEA. Trimming took 5 bases from V and 3 from J; bases not matched to a gene: 5. CDR3 amino acids: CASSPGTGIYEQYF. The CDR3 coding sequence is TGTGCCAGCAGCCCCGGGACAGGGATCTACGAGCAGTACTTC.

This clone was counted a single time. The chain carries TRBV4-3 and TRBJ2-1, with D hard to call. The length of the CDR3 is 15 residues. Germline CDR1 is LGHNA and CDR2 is YSLEER. V was shortened by 0 bases and J by 7 bases, with 13 bases between the two germline ends. The CDR3 DNA follows: TGCGCCAGCAGCCAAGAACCGCACCCACCGAATGAGCAGTTCTTC. The encoded protein is CASSQEPHPPNEQFF.

The J gene is TRBJ2-2, the V gene TRBV7-9; D may be TRBD2 (6 bases). The CDR3 totals 14 residues. Looked up from germline, CDR1 is SEHNR and CDR2 is FQNEAQ (reference sequence). Trimming shortened V by 5 bases and J by 7 bases, and 14 bases separated the two germline ends. The CDR3 protein is CASSPGGSGGELFF. In DNA, the CDR3 is TGTGCCAGCAGCCCCGGGGGATCGGGCGGGGAGCTGTTTTTT.

Of note for this clone: Germline and junction disagree at one end, which may indicate a read error. This chain joins TRBV18 and TRBJ2-5; 8 nucleotides agree with TRBD2. The CDR3 runs 15 residues. Germline CDR1 and CDR2: KGHSH and LQKENI. CDR3 sequence reads: CASSPPGLDGETQYF. The CDR3 DNA reads TGTGCCAGCTCGCCACCGGGACTAGACGGAGAGACCCAGTACTTC.

V and J are TRBV3-1 (or the pseudogene TRBV3-2) and TRBJ2-3; maybe TRBD2 (6 bases). The CDR3 contains 14 residues. In germline, CDR1 is LGHDT, CDR2 YNNKEL (reference sequence). Between the trimmed V and J ends, which lost 4 bases and 0 bases, there was a span of 8 bases. The CDR3 sequence: CASSRGTSTDTQYF. Here the CDR3 DNA reads TGTGCCAGCAGCCGTGGGACTAGCACAGATACGCAGTATTTT.

V is TRBV28 and J is TRBJ1-5; D is unclear. CDR3 length: 12 residues. The germline V gene encodes CDR1 MDHEN and CDR2 SYDVKM. Trimming shortened V by 3 bases and J by 5 bases, and 5 bases separated the two germline ends. The DNA of the CDR3 is TGTGCCAGCAGTTTGATTCATCAGCCCCAGCATTTT. This gives the protein CASSLIHQPQHF.

The chain combines TRBV6-6 with TRBJ1-2; 12 positions agree with TRBD1. V lost 5 bases, J lost 3 bases, and 7 bases stayed unmatched. The CDR3 loop spans 16 amino acids. Germline CDR1 is MNHNY and CDR2 is SVGAGI (reference sequence). In DNA form, the CDR3 reads TGTGCCAGCAGTCGACGGGACAGGGGGCGAGACTATGGCTACACCTTC. Translation gives CASSRRDRGRDYGYTF.

The V call is TRBV5-1, the J call TRBJ2-1; 15 nucleotides align to TRBD2. Per the germline V gene, CDR1 is SGHRS and CDR2 is YFSETQ. The CDR3 covers 15 residues. V lost 3 bases, J lost 6 bases, and 1 base stayed unmatched. The CDR3 sequence: CASSSGLAGGNEQFF. In nucleotides, the CDR3 is TGCGCCAGCAGCTCGGGACTAGCGGGGGGCAATGAGCAGTTCTTC. The variable domain in full, with the rest retrieved from reference TRBV5-1 and TRBJ2-1, is KAGVTQTPRYLIKTRGQQVTLSCSPISGHRSVSWYQQTPGQGLQFLFEYFSETQRNKGNFPGRFSGRQFSNSRSEMNVSTLELGDSALYLCASSSGLAGGNEQFFGPGTRLTVL.

The V gene is TRBV27, the J gene TRBJ1-1; D gene unclear. Germline lookup yields CDR1 MNHEY and CDR2 SMNVEV (reference sequence). This CDR3 contains 13 residues. The V end was cut by 3 bases, the J end by 5 bases, with 10 bases between. CDR3 residues: CASSFGAMTEAFF. CDR3 nucleotide sequence: TGTGCCAGCAGTTTCGGAGCGATGACTGAAGCTTTCTTT.

The V call is TRBV7-9, the J call TRBJ2-1, with TRBD2 matching over 10 bases. V trimming: 3 bases; J trimming: 0 bases; junction bases outside the gene matches: 8. Germline V CDR1 and CDR2: SEHNR, FQNEAQ (reference sequence). The CDR3 totals 18 residues. CDR3 nucleotide sequence: TGTGCCAGCAGCTTTATGAGCGGGAGGGGCGGCTCCTACAATGAGCAGTTCTTC. As protein: CASSFMSGRGGSYNEQFF.

The chain couples TRBV24-1 to TRBJ2-3; TRBD2 aligns across 11 bases. The CDR3 runs to 15 residues. V dropped 9 bases and J dropped 6; count of bases not matched to a gene: 10. Germline V lookup: CDR1 KGHDR, CDR2 SFDVKD. This CDR3 reads CATATSGGPSDTQYF. DNA for the CDR3: TGTGCCACCGCTACTAGCGGGGGACCGTCGGATACGCAGTATTTT.

This chain uses TRBV3-1 (or the pseudogene TRBV3-2) with TRBJ1-6; TRBD1 might be the D (5 bases). The CDR3 loop spans 16 amino acids. The ends were cut back, 1 base at V and 7 bases at J, with 14 bases in the middle. Germline values: CDR1 LGHDT, CDR2 YNNKEL (reference sequence). Here the CDR3 reads CASSQGAGRNNSPLHF. In nucleotides, the CDR3 is TGTGCCAGCAGCCAAGGCGCAGGGCGGAACAATTCACCCCTCCACTTT.

This chain joins TRBV24-1 and TRBJ1-1, with D hard to call. This CDR3 is 12 amino acids long. V shed 9 bases and J shed 1 base, with 8 bases lying between them. In germline, CDR1 is KGHDR, CDR2 SFDVKD. As DNA, the CDR3 is TGTGCCACCCGGGATCCGAACACTGAAGCTTTCTTT. This gives the protein CATRDPNTEAFF.

The chain recombines TRBV28 with TRBJ1-1; 8 nucleotides line up with TRBD1. Germline values: CDR1 MDHEN, CDR2 SYDVKM. V gave up 8 bases and J gave up 3 bases; unmatched junction bases: 5. The CDR3 has 13 amino acids. CDR3 region: CASQQGDDTEAFF. The CDR3 DNA is TGTGCCAGCCAACAGGGGGATGACACTGAAGCTTTCTTT. Supplemented by reference TRBV28 and TRBJ1-1, the full variable domain reads DVKVTQSSRYLVKRTGEKVFLECVQDMDHENMFWYRQDPGLGLRLIYFSYDVKMKEKGDIPEGYSVSREKKERFSLILESASTNQTSMYLCASQQGDDTEAFFGQGTRLTVV.

The gene calls are TRBV10-3 and TRBJ2-3; 15 bases map to TRBD2. The V gene's germline CDR1 is ENHRY and CDR2 SYGVKD. Unmatched junction bases numbered 12, after V lost 6 bases and J lost 2 bases. CDR3 size: 19 residues. CDR3 in amino acids: CAIRPGLAGGQSLTDTQYF. CDR3 bases: TGTGCCATCAGGCCGGGACTAGCGGGGGGCCAATCTCTCACAGATACGCAGTATTTT.